Following are 31 T cell receptor beta chains from one sample sequenced in a study of blood T cells in healthy people across ages. It was with a sample-barcoded 5' primer and a J-beta primer mix that a second PCR of about 6 to 11 cycles was run. TCRdb reanalysed the 5' RACE reads using MiXCR and keeps one entry per CDR3 protein. The sample carries more than 650,000 distinct CDR3 sequences, about 55% recorded once. Sample: blood. The receptors derive from a man older than 75 in good health.

This clonotype was seen once. The chain is built from TRBV9 and TRBJ1-5; 7 bases are shared with TRBD1. The length of the CDR3 is 16 residues. From germline, CDR1 is SGDLS and CDR2 YYNGEE. V dropped 0 bases and J dropped 1; count of bases not matched to a gene: 4. CDR3 protein: CASSVGAGGSNQPQHF. In nucleotides, the CDR3 is TGTGCCAGCAGCGTAGGCGCAGGGGGAAGCAATCAGCCCCAGCATTTT.

The chain combines TRBV6-2 or TRBV6-3 with TRBJ1-1, with D unclear. Germline-derived CDR1 and CDR2 are MNHEY and SVGEGT. CDR3 size: 13 residues. Between the trimmed V and J ends, which lost 4 bases and 7 bases, there was a span of 13 bases. This CDR3 reads CASSSGSIYEAFF. CDR3 bases: TGTGCCAGCAGTTCAGGCAGTATTTATGAAGCTTTCTTT.

The gene calls are TRBV2 and TRBJ2-5; maybe TRBD1 (6 bases). With 4 bases removed from V and 11 bases from J, the gap between germline ends came to 17 bases. The germline V gene encodes CDR1 SNHLY and CDR2 FYNNEI. This CDR3 is built from 13 residues. The DNA for the CDR3 is TGTGCCAGCAGTGTGTACAGGGACGGGGAGCAGTACTTC. Its translation: CASSVYRDGEQYF.

The chain employs TRBV12-3 or TRBV12-4 and TRBJ2-1; D is possibly TRBD1 (6 bases). This CDR3 comprises 17 residues. With 6 bases removed from V and 6 bases from J, the gap between germline ends came to 24 bases. Written as DNA, the CDR3 is TGTGCCAGCAGAAGACAGGCCTCTGGTATTCTGGGCAATGAGCAGTTCTTC. It yields the protein CASRRQASGILGNEQFF.

This clonotype was detected ten times or more. The genes are TRBV12-3 or TRBV12-4 and TRBJ1-1; D unclear. This CDR3 comprises 14 residues. The V gene lost 1 base and the J gene lost 1 base, with 7 bases spanning the gap. The CDR3 DNA follows: TGTGCCAGCAGTTTAGGGACTGCGAACACTGAAGCTTTCTTT. Encoded protein: CASSLGTANTEAFF.

The gene calls are TRBV20-1 and TRBJ2-3; 8 bases are shared with TRBD2. The CDR3 spans 15 residues. The germline V gene encodes CDR1 DFQATT and CDR2 SNEGSKA (reference sequence). The J segment lost 4 bases and the V segment lost 3 bases, leaving 9 bases of the junction unmatched. The CDR3 sequence is CSASRLAGLSDTQYF. The CDR3 DNA follows: TGCAGTGCTAGCCGCCTAGCGGGTTTGTCAGATACGCAGTATTTT.

V usage is TRBV27 and J usage is TRBJ2-5; D tentatively reads TRBD1 or TRBD2 (5 bases each). The J call is uncertain, as TRBJ2-7 better fits the DNA end. Germline lookup yields CDR1 MNHEY and CDR2 SMNVEV (reference sequence). The CDR3 runs to 16 residues. CDR3 DNA: TGTGCCAGCAGTTTAGGACCGGGACCCCTAAGCTACGAGCAGTACTTC. This gives the protein CASSLGPGPLSYEQYF.

The rearrangement joins TRBV6-5 to TRBJ2-3; TRBD2 aligns across 12 bases. CDR3 length: 20 amino acids. CDR1 and CDR2 (germline): MNHEY, SVGAGI. Germline trimming cut 1 base from V and 14 bases from J; bases unmatched to any gene: 25. CDR3 nucleotides: TGTGCCAGCAGTTACTTGGCTAGCGGGAGGGTCCCATTAAGGGACAGATACGCGTATTTT. Its translation: CASSYLASGRVPLRDRYAYF.

V and J are TRBV25-1 and TRBJ2-5, with 7 positions matching TRBD1. Looked up from germline, CDR1 is MGHDK and CDR2 is SYGVNS. The J segment lost 1 base and the V segment lost 3 bases, leaving 2 bases of the junction unmatched. The length of the CDR3 is 14 residues. The CDR3 protein is CASSEYRGQETQYF. CDR3 bases: TGTGCCAGCAGTGAGTACAGGGGCCAAGAGACCCAGTACTTC.

This clonotype was found a few times. V and J are TRBV7-9 and TRBJ2-4; 8 bases align to TRBD1. There are 15 residues in the CDR3. The germline CDR1 and CDR2 sequences are SEHNR and FQNEAQ (reference sequence). V was clipped by 3 bases and J by 6 bases; unmatched bases: 7. The CDR3 loop reads CASSFATGVGNIQYF. The CDR3 DNA sequence: TGTGCCAGCAGCTTTGCGACAGGGGTTGGAAACATTCAGTACTTC.

This clonotype occurred many times. CDR3 amino acids: CAASGAPPKHRYAYF. Here the CDR3 DNA reads TGTGCCGCCAGCGGAGCGCCGCCCAAGCACAGATACGCGTATTTT. The chain has TRBV6-2 or TRBV6-3 and TRBJ2-3; a weak D match, TRBD2 (5 bases). Trimming cost V 11 bases and J 14 bases, with 32 bases left between them. The CDR3 runs 15 residues. Germline values: CDR1 MNHEY, CDR2 SVGEGT.

This chain uses TRBV3-1 with TRBJ2-5; D is ambiguous. V lost 5 bases and J lost 1, with 8 bases in between. The CDR3 runs to 13 residues. CDR1 and CDR2 from the germline V gene are LGHDT and YNNKEL (reference sequence). The CDR3 spells CASSVALQETQYF. The CDR3 DNA sequence: TGTGCCAGCAGCGTGGCCCTCCAAGAGACCCAGTACTTC.

This clonotype was seen a handful of times. The chain combines TRBV29-1 with TRBJ1-1; weak D call: TRBD1 (5 bases). CDR1 is SQVTM and CDR2 is ANQGSEA in the germline V gene. The CDR3 has 15 amino acids. V was clipped by 5 bases and J by 0 bases, with 16 bases between them. The CDR3 loop reads CSVPARAKMNTEAFF. DNA of the CDR3: TGCAGCGTTCCAGCCAGGGCGAAGATGAACACTGAAGCTTTCTTT. The entire variable domain, with the rest obtained from reference TRBV29-1 and TRBJ1-1, is as follows: SAVISQKPSRDICQRGTSLTIQCQVDSQVTMMFWYRQQPGQSLTLIATANQGSEATYESGFVIDKFPISRPNLTFSTLTVSNMSPEDSSIYLCSVPARAKMNTEAFFGQGTRLTVV.

The chain recombines TRBV20-1 with TRBJ1-2; TRBD1 agrees at 9 bases. The V segment lost 6 bases and the J segment 0 bases; nucleotides outside the gene matches: 5. CDR1 and CDR2 (germline): DFQATT, SNEGSKA (reference sequence). This CDR3 contains 14 residues. The CDR3 DNA is TGCAGTGCCGACGGGACAGGGACTAACTATGGCTACACCTTC. This gives the protein CSADGTGTNYGYTF.

The chain recombines TRBV7-3 with TRBJ1-2; D is unclear. V was trimmed by 5 bases and J by 1 base, leaving 11 bases between them. Germline V gives CDR1 SGHTA, CDR2 FQGTGA. The CDR3 is 14 residues long. As DNA, the CDR3 is TGTGCCAGCAGCCAGGACGGCGTTAACTATGGCTACACCTTC. Encoded protein: CASSQDGVNYGYTF.

This clonotype was picked up a small number of times. The rearrangement joins TRBV27 to TRBJ2-7, with D possibly TRBD1 on 6 matching bases. V lost 5 bases and J lost 6, with 17 bases in between. This CDR3 has 14 residues. The germline CDR1 and CDR2 sequences are MNHEY and SMNVEV (reference sequence). CDR3 region: CASSRYRVPGEQYF. The CDR3 nucleotides are TGTGCCAGCAGTCGGTACAGGGTTCCAGGCGAGCAGTACTTC.

The chain employs TRBV4-1 and TRBJ2-7; 8 nucleotides line up with TRBD1. V shed 0 bases, J shed 4 bases, and the junction held 2 bases outside the gene matches. Germline CDR1 and CDR2: MGHRA and YSYEKL. The CDR3 is 14 amino acids. CDR3 bases: TGCGCCAGCAGCCAAGAGACAGGGGCATACGAGCAGTACTTC. Residues: CASSQETGAYEQYF.

The V and J genes are TRBV2 and TRBJ2-1; a weak D match, TRBD2 (5 bases). CDR3 length: 15 amino acids. V gave up 5 bases and J gave up 0 bases, with 11 bases separating them. Germline V gene data show CDR1 as SNHLY and CDR2 as FYNNEI. The CDR3 bases are TGTGCCAGCAGTAAACAGACTACCTCCTACAATGAGCAGTTCTTC. Translated, it gives CASSKQTTSYNEQFF.

The sample holds many counts of this clonotype. This chain uses TRBV9 with TRBJ2-7; 7 bases map to TRBD1. CDR3 size: 14 residues. Per germline, CDR1 SGDLS and CDR2 YYNGEE. J gave up 2 bases and V 3 bases, and 5 bases lay outside the gene matches. DNA for the CDR3: TGTGCCAGCAGCGACCGGGACAGACCCTACGAGCAGTACTTC. It yields the protein CASSDRDRPYEQYF.

This clonotype has ten or more counts. CDR3 protein: CASSQQGYEQYF. In DNA form, the CDR3 reads TGTGCCAGCAGTCAGCAGGGGTACGAGCAGTACTTC. The chain is built from TRBV18 and TRBJ2-7; maybe TRBD1 (6 bases). The CDR3 length is 12 residues. Germline V gene data show CDR1 as KGHSH and CDR2 as LQKENI. V shed 8 bases and J shed 4 bases, with 12 bases lying between them.

The chain couples TRBV12-3 or TRBV12-4 to TRBJ1-2; 9 bases are a match to TRBD1. Germline trimming cut 3 bases from V and 6 bases from J; bases unmatched to any gene: 5. This CDR3 comprises 14 residues. CDR3 sequence: CASSFRDRADGYTF. The CDR3 bases are TGTGCCAGCAGTTTTAGGGACAGGGCTGATGGCTACACCTTC.

The chain employs TRBV11-3 and TRBJ2-1, with 9 nucleotides matching TRBD2. This CDR3 has 15 residues. Germline V gene sequence: CDR1 SGHNT, CDR2 YENEEA. V gave up 0 bases and J gave up 7 bases; unmatched junction bases: 4. CDR3 in DNA: TGTGCCAGCAGCTTAGAGGGTAGCGGGAGAAATGAGCAGTTCTTC. Translating gives CASSLEGSGRNEQFF.

The V and J genes are TRBV25-1 and TRBJ2-1; weak D call: TRBD2 (5 bases). This CDR3 contains 15 residues. In germline, CDR1 is MGHDK, CDR2 SYGVNS. V was pared by 3 bases and J by 1 base, with 10 bases between. This CDR3 reads CASSDHEGSYNEQFF. CDR3 nucleotides: TGTGCCAGCAGTGATCACGAGGGTTCCTACAATGAGCAGTTCTTC.

The chain has TRBV7-3 and TRBJ2-7, with TRBD1 matching 7 bases. Germline V gives CDR1 SGHTA, CDR2 FQGTGA. The length of the CDR3 is 15 residues. With V trimmed by 6 bases and J by 2 bases, 10 bases remained unmatched. CDR3 amino acids: CASSLARGSPYEQYF. DNA for the CDR3: TGTGCCAGCAGTTTAGCCAGGGGGAGCCCCTACGAGCAGTACTTC.

J is TRBJ2-1 and V is TRBV7-8, with 11 bases lining up with TRBD2. The J call may be mistaken, given a closer DNA end match to TRBJ2-5. The length of the CDR3 is 15 residues. Germline assignment: CDR1 SGHVS and CDR2 FQNEAQ. Written as DNA, the CDR3 is TGTGCCAGCAGCCGGGGGACTAGCGGCTCAAGAGCCCAGTACTTC. Its translation: CASSRGTSGSRAQYF.

The rearrangement links TRBV12-3 or TRBV12-4 to TRBJ1-5, with TRBD1 identical over 12 bases. This CDR3 contains 16 residues. With 5 bases clipped from V and 2 bases from J, the junction kept 4 bases outside the gene matches. CDR3 nucleotides: TGTGCCAGCAGTATGGGACAGGGGGCTGGCAATCAGCCCCAGCATTTT. Translation: CASSMGQGAGNQPQHF.

This chain connects TRBV7-2 to TRBJ2-5, with 10 bases lining up with TRBD2. The J call may be incorrect, as the DNA end agrees better with TRBJ2-4. This CDR3 is built from 19 residues. From germline, CDR1 is SGHTA and CDR2 FQGNSA. The chain's CDR3 is CASSLVGLAGVGGKNIQYF. CDR3 nucleotides: TGTGCCAGCAGCTTAGTTGGGCTAGCGGGAGTAGGTGGCAAAAACATTCAGTACTTC.

The V gene is TRBV5-1, the J gene TRBJ2-3; D is possibly TRBD2 (5 bases). Deletions cut 0 bases from V and 14 bases from J, with 22 bases between. CDR3 length equals 15 residues. CDR1 and CDR2 (germline): SGHRS, YFSETQ. This CDR3 reads CASSLAGVVPPRGYF. The CDR3 bases are TGCGCCAGCAGCTTGGCCGGGGTGGTTCCCCCTCGGGGGTATTTT.

The chain couples TRBV7-2 to TRBJ2-2, with D unresolved. Germline loops: CDR1 SGHTA, CDR2 FQGNSA. Between the trimmed V and J ends, which lost 5 bases and 9 bases, there was a span of 16 bases. This CDR3 is 14 amino acids long. For the CDR3, the DNA is TGTGCCAGCAGCCCTTCCGAGGTCCCCCGGGAGCTGTTTTTT. It is translated as CASSPSEVPRELFF.

This chain joins TRBV6-5 and TRBJ2-5; possibly TRBD2 for D (7 bases). The germline CDR1 and CDR2 sequences are MNHEY and SVGAGI. Trimming cost V 5 bases and J 11 bases, with 21 bases left between them. The CDR3 consists of 14 residues. The chain's CDR3 is CASSTLSGEGDQYF. The CDR3 nucleotides are TGTGCCAGCAGTACCCTCTCAGGGGAGGGAGATCAGTACTTC.

This clonotype is a singleton in its sample. The chain links TRBV5-1 to TRBJ2-1, with TRBD2 matching 7 bases. This CDR3 comprises 17 residues. V gave up 4 bases and J gave up 5 bases; unmatched junction bases: 15. Per the germline V gene, CDR1 is SGHRS and CDR2 is YFSETQ. The CDR3, as DNA: TGCGCCAGCAGCGGAACCCGGGCTAGCGGAACTAACAATGAGCAGTTCTTC. Translation: CASSGTRASGTNNEQFF.